This T cell receptor (beta chain) comes out of a study of cytomegalovirus exposure and HLA in healthy donors. Study context: Early on, a data release was issued that held some 85 million unique TCRs from HLA-typed donors. Study-level points and caveats: An analysis was carried out later, and it reportedly showed fewer N-insertions in an Asian-associated ancestry cluster than the roughly 700-donor mean. Indistinguishable V segments, including TRBV6-2 and TRBV6-3, were excluded. More clonal expansion characterized HLA-associated TCR beta chains than equally common others in a later analysis.

Primers for the PCR totalled 60 Vbeta and 13 Jbeta. Some clones are missing from TCRdb's copy, which holds only in-frame ones; the method was immunoSEQ multiplex PCR. Of approximately 100,000 clones in the sample, more than 60% were seen once. The CDR3 runs 13 residues. Germline V gives CDR1 SGHRS, CDR2 YFSETQ. V gave up 8 bases and J gave up 4 bases, with 13 bases separating them. This clone was seen a few times. The antigen remains unidentified. This receptor was identified in a middle-aged man in good health and CMV-seronegative. The gene calls are TRBV5-1 and TRBJ1-5; TRBD1 might be the D (5 bases). The source material was PBMCs. The CDR3 region is CAREGRGNQPQHF. For the CDR3, the DNA is TGCGCCAGGGAGGGACGGGGTAATCAGCCCCAGCATTTT.